This T cell receptor beta chain was recovered during a study of brain T cells in children with intractable seizures. The assay was immunoSEQ multiplex PCR, and TCRdb's table has in-frame clones only and misses some. The sample shows about 340,000 clones, roughly 92% of them seen only once. Time point described: blood from clinic visit 5 months post-surgery; TSC patient then seizure free. The sequenced cases were selected for having the highest brain T cell transcript signatures. Germline values: CDR1 LNHNV, CDR2 YYDKDF (reference sequence). The CDR3 spans 15 residues. V was clipped by 1 base and J by 6 bases, with 16 bases between them.

This TCR came from a boy in the first two years of life with tuberous sclerosis and intractable seizures. The source was peripheral blood, collected more than 4 months after surgery. The chain uses TRBV15 and TRBJ2-7, with TRBD1 as a possible D gene (5 bases). The CDR3 nucleotides are TGTGCCACCAGCAGAGCCCGCCAGGGCGGTTCCGAGCAGTACTTC. Its protein product is CATSRARQGGSEQYF.